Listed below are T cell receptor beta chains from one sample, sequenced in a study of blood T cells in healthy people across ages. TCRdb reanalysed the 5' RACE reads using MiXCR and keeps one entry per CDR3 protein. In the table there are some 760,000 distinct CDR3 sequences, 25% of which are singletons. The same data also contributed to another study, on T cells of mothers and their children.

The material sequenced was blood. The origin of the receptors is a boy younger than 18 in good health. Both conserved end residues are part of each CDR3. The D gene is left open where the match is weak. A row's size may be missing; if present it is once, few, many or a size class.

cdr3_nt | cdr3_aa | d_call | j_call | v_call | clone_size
TGTGCCATCAGTGAGTCAATTGGGGACAGGGTCCAAGAGACCCAGTACTTC | CAISESIGDRVQETQYF | TRBD1 | TRBJ2-5 | TRBV10-3 | -
TGCAGTGCTACCCGGACAGGCACCTACGAGCAGTACTTC | CSATRTGTYEQYF | TRBD1 | TRBJ2-7 | TRBV20-1 | -
TGCGCCAGCAGCCAAGAGAGGATCGCCGGGGAGCTGTTTTTT | CASSQERIAGELFF | - | TRBJ2-2 | TRBV4-3 | few
TGTGCCAGCAGTGAATTGCAGGGGAGCTATGGCTACACCTTC | CASSELQGSYGYTF | - | TRBJ1-2 | TRBV27 | -
TGCGCCAGCAGCCAAGGGACAGGCGGATATAATTCACCCCTCCACTTT | CASSQGTGGYNSPLHF | TRBD1 | TRBJ1-6 | TRBV4-3 | few
TGTGCCAGTTCACCGACAGGGGTTGGTGAAAAACTGTTTTTT | CASSPTGVGEKLFF | TRBD1 | TRBJ1-4 | TRBV27 | few
TGTGCCAGCAGCCTAACGGACGGATCCACAGATACGCAGTATTTT | CASSLTDGSTDTQYF | - | TRBJ2-3 | TRBV14 | -
TGCGCCAGCAGCCAAGAAGGGACAGATCCCCAGCATTTT | CASSQEGTDPQHF | TRBD1 | TRBJ1-5 | TRBV4-1 | few
TGTGCCAGCAGCTTAGTTGCTTGGGTCAGGGGCGCAAACATTCAGTACTTC | CASSLVAWVRGANIQYF | - | TRBJ2-4 | TRBV7-2 | -
TGTGCCAGCAGCCAGACTAGCCTGATGGGAGAGCAGTACTTC | CASSQTSLMGEQYF | TRBD2 | TRBJ2-7 | TRBV3-1 | -
TGTGCCACCAGCAGAGGGGCAGATACCTCCTACGACCAGTACTTC | CATSRGADTSYDQYF | - | TRBJ2-7 | TRBV15 | -
TGCAGTGCTAGCCCCGAGGATAGGGAAAAACTGTTTTTT | CSASPEDREKLFF | - | TRBJ1-4 | TRBV20-1 | few
TGCAGTGCTAGAGGGAAGGGACAGCCACGTATCGGGACCCAGTACTTC | CSARGKGQPRIGTQYF | TRBD1 | TRBJ2-5 | TRBV20-1 | -
TGTGCCAGCTCACCGACTAGCGGGGGAGATACGCAGTATTTT | CASSPTSGGDTQYF | TRBD2 | TRBJ2-3 | TRBV18 | few
TGCAGCGTTGAAGAGGCCCAGCGGGAGGAAACAGATACGCAGTATTTT | CSVEEAQREETDTQYF | TRBD2 | TRBJ2-3 | TRBV29-1 | few
TGCAGCGTTGATGGGGGTCTATCGGGCGGGGAGCTGTTTTTT | CSVDGGLSGGELFF | - | TRBJ2-2 | TRBV29-1 | once
TGTGCCTGGAGTGTGGGGACAGGGTATGGCTACACCTTC | CAWSVGTGYGYTF | TRBD1 | TRBJ1-2 | TRBV30 | few
TGTGCCAGCAGCTCCGGTAGACCCCGTGATGAGCAGTTCTTC | CASSSGRPRDEQFF | - | TRBJ2-1 | TRBV7-2 | -
TGTGCCAGCAGCCCGATGGGAGGCGGTGGCGAGCAGTACTTC | CASSPMGGGGEQYF | - | TRBJ2-7 | TRBV3-1 | -
TGCAGTGCTAGAGATGGTACAGGGAATATCGCTGAAGCTTTCTTT | CSARDGTGNIAEAFF | - | TRBJ1-1 | TRBV20-1 | -
TGTGCCAGCAGCTTAATGATGGGGGCCGGCAATCAGCCCCAGCATTTT | CASSLMMGAGNQPQHF | - | TRBJ1-5 | TRBV7-2 | few
TGTGCCAGCAGCGACGCGGGAGCCTTAAATGGAAACATTCAGTACTTC | CASSDAGALNGNIQYF | TRBD2 | TRBJ2-4 | TRBV3-1 | -
TGTGCCAGCAGCCCCCGGACAGAGTATCGGACAGATACGCAGTATTTT | CASSPRTEYRTDTQYF | - | TRBJ2-3 | TRBV7-9 | -